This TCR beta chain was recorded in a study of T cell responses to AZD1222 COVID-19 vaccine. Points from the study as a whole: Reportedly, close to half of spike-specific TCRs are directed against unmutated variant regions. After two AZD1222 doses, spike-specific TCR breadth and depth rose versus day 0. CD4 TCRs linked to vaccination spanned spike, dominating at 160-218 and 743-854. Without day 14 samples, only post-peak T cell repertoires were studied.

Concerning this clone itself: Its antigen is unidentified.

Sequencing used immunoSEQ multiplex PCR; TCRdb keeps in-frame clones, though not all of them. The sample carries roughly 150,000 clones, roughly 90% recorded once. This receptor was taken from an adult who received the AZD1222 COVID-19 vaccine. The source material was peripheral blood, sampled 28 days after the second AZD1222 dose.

In nucleotides, the CDR3 is TGTGCCAGACGGACAGTCGGAGCTTTCTTT. Translation: CARRTVGAFF. This chain connects TRBV2 to TRBJ1-1; possible D gene TRBD1, 6 bases. Trimming took off 9 bases at V and 10 bases at J, with 12 bases between the two ends. CDR1 and CDR2 from the germline V gene are SNHLY and FYNNEI. This CDR3 spans 10 amino acids.